Each of the 27 T cell receptor beta chains below was sequenced from the same sample in a study of T cell responses to AZD1222 COVID-19 vaccine. Clones were read by immunoSEQ multiplex PCR, and TCRdb kept only the in-frame ones, dropping some. The sample holds 86,000 or so clones, about nine tenths seen once. The starting material was peripheral blood, obtained on day 0 of AZD1222 vaccination. These receptors all come from an adult in good health.

The V call is TRBV19, the J call TRBJ1-4, with D possibly being TRBD1 (5 bases). Germline V gene lookup returns CDR1 LNHDA and CDR2 SQIVND (reference sequence). The CDR3 is 13 residues long. V was clipped by 6 bases and J by 7 bases, with 12 bases between them. The CDR3 loop is CASSLRQGEKLFF. The CDR3 region has the DNA TGTGCCAGTAGCCTCCGGCAGGGTGAAAAACTGTTTTTT.

The chain recombines TRBV2 with TRBJ2-5; D remains ambiguous. Per the germline V gene, CDR1 is SNHLY and CDR2 is FYNNEI. Trimming pared 8 bases from V and 1 base from J, leaving 14 bases between. The CDR3 runs to 14 residues. In DNA form, the CDR3 reads TGTGCCAGCGGGCTCTCCGGGCTCCAAGAGACCCAGTACTTC. Its translation: CASGLSGLQETQYF.

The CDR3 sequence is CASSVFSGVNTGELFF. CDR3 coding DNA: TGCGCCAGCAGTGTGTTTAGCGGGGTAAACACCGGGGAGCTGTTTTTT. The rearrangement links TRBV10-2 to TRBJ2-2; 8 bases map to TRBD2. The junction had 6 bases not matched to a gene; V was cut back by 4 bases and J by 2 bases. There are 16 residues in the CDR3. Per the germline V gene, CDR1 is WSHSY and CDR2 is SAAADI.

This clone was detected once. The chain uses TRBV7-8 and TRBJ1-1; 7 nucleotides match TRBD1. This CDR3 region has 15 residues. Per the germline V gene, CDR1 is SGHVS and CDR2 is FQNEAQ. V was pared by 5 bases and J by 3 bases, with 9 bases of the junction left unmatched. CDR3 residues: CASSRQGNRDTEAFF. CDR3 nucleotide sequence: TGTGCCAGCAGCCGACAGGGAAATCGTGACACTGAAGCTTTCTTT.

The chain carries TRBV27 and TRBJ1-5; maybe TRBD1 (5 bases). The CDR3 totals 13 residues. With 6 bases removed from V and 4 bases from J, the gap between germline ends came to 10 bases. The germline V gene has CDR1 MNHEY and CDR2 SMNVEV (reference sequence). The CDR3 protein is CASRGRENQPQHF. CDR3 in DNA: TGTGCCAGCAGGGGCAGGGAAAATCAGCCCCAGCATTTT.

This clone was found a few times. The V gene is TRBV19, the J gene TRBJ2-6, with TRBD1 identical over 8 bases. CDR1 is LNHDA, CDR2 SQIVND, per germline (reference sequence). With 7 bases clipped from V and 0 bases from J, the junction kept 8 bases outside the gene matches. The CDR3 has 17 amino acids. The CDR3 sequence is CASTTGQVLSGANVLTF. The CDR3 DNA reads TGTGCCAGTACCACGGGACAGGTACTCTCTGGGGCCAACGTCCTGACTTTC.

This chain connects TRBV6-6 to TRBJ2-1; D perhaps matches TRBD1 (6 bases). Germline assignment: CDR1 MNHNY and CDR2 SVGAGI (reference sequence). V gave up 3 bases and J gave up 5 bases, with 14 bases separating them. The CDR3 spans 15 residues. The CDR3 reads CASSYQATGDNEQFF. The CDR3, as DNA: TGTGCCAGCAGTTATCAGGCGACAGGAGACAATGAGCAGTTCTTC.

The V call is TRBV13, the J call TRBJ2-1, with D perhaps matching TRBD1 (6 bases). Deletions cut 6 bases from V and 9 bases from J, with 9 bases between. Germline-derived CDR1 and CDR2 are PRHDT and FYEKMQ (reference sequence). The CDR3 sequence is 11 residues long. CDR3 region: CASRLDSEQFF. The CDR3 DNA sequence: TGTGCCAGCAGACTGGACAGTGAGCAGTTCTTC. Full variable domain (outside the CDR3, taken from reference TRBV13 and TRBJ2-1): AAGVIQSPRHLIKEKRETATLKCYPIPRHDTVYWYQQGPGQDPQFLISFYEKMQSDKGSIPDRFSAQQFSDYHSELNMSSLELGDSALYFCASRLDSEQFFGPGTRLTVL.

The chain employs TRBV18 and TRBJ2-7; possibly TRBD1 for D (5 bases). CDR1 is KGHSH and CDR2 is LQKENI in the germline V gene. CDR3 size: 14 residues. V was trimmed by 3 bases and J by 4 bases, leaving 13 bases between them. The CDR3 reads CASSPFQGSYEQYF. The CDR3 DNA reads as TGTGCCAGCTCACCGTTCCAGGGATCATACGAGCAGTACTTC.

The CDR3 spells CASNANLGGGTEAFF. The CDR3 nucleotides are TGTGCCAGCAACGCAAACCTCGGGGGTGGAACTGAAGCTTTCTTT. The chain employs TRBV6-6 and TRBJ1-1, with D perhaps TRBD1 (5 bases). Trimming took off 7 bases at V and 5 bases at J, with 20 bases between the two ends. Germline loops: CDR1 MNHNY, CDR2 SVGAGI (reference sequence). The CDR3 consists of 15 residues.

The chain links TRBV6-4 to TRBJ2-1; TRBD2 is a possible D gene (5 bases). The CDR3 consists of 15 residues. Germline V gene sequence: CDR1 MRHNA, CDR2 SNTAGT. Between the trimmed V and J ends, which lost 8 bases and 0 bases, there was a span of 14 bases. CDR3 nucleotides: TGTGCCAGCGCACTTAGCGAGAGCTCCTACAATGAGCAGTTCTTC. Amino acid sequence: CASALSESSYNEQFF.

The chain joins TRBV15 to TRBJ1-2, with D uncertain. Trimming took off 3 bases at V and 3 bases at J, with 14 bases between the two ends. The CDR3 loop spans 15 amino acids. Germline assignment: CDR1 LNHNV and CDR2 YYDKDF (reference sequence). The CDR3 DNA follows: TGTGCCACCAGCAGTCGGCCCAACAAGTACTATGGCTACACCTTC. Its protein product is CATSSRPNKYYGYTF.

The chain has TRBV6-5 and TRBJ1-1, with no clear D. Germline V gene data show CDR1 as MNHEY and CDR2 as SVGAGI. Trimming shortened V by 5 bases and J by 0 bases, and 7 bases separated the two germline ends. The CDR3 is made up of 13 amino acids. DNA of the CDR3: TGTGCCAGCAGTCGGGCAATGAACACTGAAGCTTTCTTT. The encoded protein is CASSRAMNTEAFF.

V is TRBV28 and J is TRBJ1-3; possible D gene TRBD1, 6 bases. Trimming removed 9 bases at V and 2 bases at J, with 8 bases between. Germline V gene data show CDR1 as MDHEN and CDR2 as SYDVKM. This CDR3 spans 12 amino acids. In DNA, the CDR3 is TGTGCCAGGGGGGCTACTGGAAACACCATATATTTT. This encodes CARGATGNTIYF.

This clone turned up a few times. This chain connects TRBV10-1 to TRBJ2-3; the D is unclear. V dropped 4 bases and J dropped 2 bases, with 7 bases sitting between them. Germline V CDR1 and CDR2: WNHNN, SYGVQD (reference sequence). The CDR3 loop spans 13 amino acids. CDR3 in DNA: TGCGCCAGCAGTGCTTTAGCCACAGATACGCAGTATTTT. This translates into CASSALATDTQYF.

Notes on this clone: Other DNA sequences of this sample code for an identical CDR3. The rearrangement uses TRBV5-1 and TRBJ2-1, with a tentative D call TRBD1 (5 bases). In germline, CDR1 is SGHRS, CDR2 YFSETQ. The CDR3 runs 13 residues. V was pared by 0 bases and J by 7 bases, with 8 bases between. DNA for the CDR3: TGCGCCAGCAGCTTGGGACAGACTAATGAGCAGTTCTTC. Translating it yields CASSLGQTNEQFF.

The rearrangement joins TRBV7-9 to TRBJ2-1, with D possibly called TRBD1 or TRBD2 (5 bases each). V lost 8 bases to trimming and J lost 2 bases, with 10 bases between them. The CDR3 length is 13 residues. Germline assignment: CDR1 SEHNR and CDR2 FQNEAQ (reference sequence). Written as DNA, the CDR3 is TGTGCCAGCTGGGGGACCGCCTACAATGAGCAGTTCTTC. Encoded protein: CASWGTAYNEQFF.

The J gene is TRBJ2-2, the V gene TRBV11-1; TRBD1 aligns across 8 bases. Germline V gene sequence: CDR1 SGHAT, CDR2 FQDESV (reference sequence). Unmatched junction bases numbered 1, after V lost 3 bases and J lost 1 base. The CDR3 spans 15 residues. The CDR3 DNA is TGTGCCAGCAGCTTGGGGACAGGGAACACCGGGGAGCTGTTTTTT. Translation: CASSLGTGNTGELFF.

This rearrangement joins TRBV19 to TRBJ2-7, with TRBD2 matching 13 bases. The V gene end was trimmed by 4 bases and the J gene end by 5 bases; junction bases not matched to a gene: 11. The CDR3 has 17 residues. Germline lookup yields CDR1 LNHDA and CDR2 SQIVND (reference sequence). CDR3 loop: CASSSGGRTSGSDEQYF. The CDR3 bases are TGTGCCAGTAGTAGCGGAGGGCGGACTAGCGGGAGCGACGAGCAGTACTTC.

The rearrangement joins TRBV5-1 to TRBJ2-7; D possibly matches TRBD1 or TRBD2 (5 bases each). The V end was cut by 0 bases, the J end by 4 bases, with 11 bases between. Germline values: CDR1 SGHRS, CDR2 YFSETQ. CDR3 size: 14 residues. The CDR3 DNA reads TGCGCCAGCAGCTTGGGGACAAGGAGGTACGAGCAGTACTTC. Its translation is CASSLGTRRYEQYF.

The rearrangement uses TRBV6-5 and TRBJ2-3, with TRBD2 as a possible D gene (5 bases). V was pared by 6 bases and J by 6 bases, with 19 bases between. The CDR3 length is 15 residues. The germline CDR1 and CDR2 sequences are MNHEY and SVGAGI. CDR3 nucleotide sequence: TGTGCCAGCAGCCGCAGGAGGACGGGCGATGATACGCAGTATTTT. Translation gives CASSRRRTGDDTQYF.

On this clone itself: An end of the junction does not agree with germline; a read error may underlie this. This chain uses TRBV7-8 with TRBJ1-4, with D unresolved. CDR1 SGHVS and CDR2 FQNEAQ come from the germline V gene. This CDR3 is built from 14 residues. The CDR3 spells CASSLRSANEKLFF. For the CDR3, the DNA is TGCGCCAGCAGCTTACGGAGCGCTAATGAAAAACTGTTTTTT.

The chain employs TRBV6-5 and TRBJ1-1; possibly TRBD1 for D (6 bases). V lost 6 bases to trimming and J lost 1 base, with 15 bases between them. In germline, CDR1 is MNHEY, CDR2 SVGAGI. The CDR3 sequence is 15 residues long. The CDR3 DNA reads as TGTGCCAGCAGAAACGGGGGCAGAGAGAACACTGAAGCTTTCTTT. Translation: CASRNGGRENTEAFF.

This clone was picked up one time. This rearrangement joins TRBV6-5 to TRBJ2-7; no clear D. The CDR3 has 11 residues. Germline lookup yields CDR1 MNHEY and CDR2 SVGAGI. With 8 bases removed from V and 9 bases from J, the gap between germline ends came to 14 bases. CDR3 residues: CASGHMPVQYF. CDR3 nucleotides: TGTGCCAGCGGCCACATGCCGGTGCAGTACTTC.

As regards this clone: Other DNA sequences within the sample encode an identical CDR3. The chain uses TRBV7-9 and TRBJ2-7; D may be TRBD2 (7 bases). This CDR3 spans 14 amino acids. Germline V gives CDR1 SEHNR, CDR2 FQNEAQ (reference sequence). Here the CDR3 reads CATGSAGARYEQYF. Here the CDR3 DNA reads TGTGCTACCGGTAGTGCGGGGGCGCGGTACGAGCAGTACTTC.

This chain joins TRBV2 and TRBJ2-7; 10 nucleotides line up with TRBD1. The CDR3 length is 15 residues. The V and J ends lost 10 bases and 2 bases, in that order; junction bases with no gene match: 11. The germline V gene has CDR1 SNHLY and CDR2 FYNNEI. CDR3 sequence: CATKGPGTGAYEQYF. The CDR3 DNA reads as TGTGCCACCAAGGGGCCCGGGACAGGGGCCTACGAGCAGTACTTC.

Details on this clone: The sample has other DNA sequences that encode this CDR3 too. As DNA, the CDR3 is TGTGCCAGCTCACCAACTGCCTACGAGCAGTACTTC. It codes for CASSPTAYEQYF. V is TRBV18 and J is TRBJ2-7; D uncertain. Trimming cost V 2 bases and J 2 bases, with 4 bases left between them. This CDR3 region has 12 residues. The V gene's germline CDR1 is KGHSH and CDR2 LQKENI.